This T cell receptor (beta chain) was sequenced for a study of blood T cell repertoires in COVID-19. Overall study: The United States, Italy and Spain provided the acute and convalescent COVID-19 samples. T cells, B-cell-depleted T cells, or PBMCs supplied cDNA or gDNA.

Across 20 to 25 US areas, participants ranged in age from about 18 to 100 years. Produced via immunoSEQ multiplex PCR; TCRdb's table is partial and in-frame only. This repertoire shows roughly 400,000 clones, approximately 91% found once; its top ten account for 1.4%. With V trimmed by 2 bases and J by 5 bases, 8 bases remained unmatched. The CDR3 covers 16 residues. CDR1 is SGHVS and CDR2 is FQNEAQ in the germline V gene. Sequencing was done on a sample of PBMCs or T cells enriched from blood (not recorded which). The receptor's source is a woman aged 18-29 years who had been exposed to COVID-19. This chain uses TRBV7-8 with TRBJ2-3, with 9 positions matching TRBD2. The CDR3 loop reads CASSLIPGLAGDTQYF. The CDR3 DNA sequence: TGTGCCAGCAGCTTAATTCCGGGACTAGCAGGAGATACGCAGTATTTT.